A selection of T cell receptor beta chains follows, all from one sample in a study of blood T cell repertoires in COVID-19. Generated by immunoSEQ multiplex PCR, the TCRdb table keeps only in-frame clones and is missing some. The sample lists hundreds of thousands of clones, 80% to 90% occurring once. Sequencing was done on a sample of PBMCs or T cells enriched from blood (not recorded which). Receptors were obtained from a woman aged 25 to 45 who had recovered from COVID-19. Each CDR3 is given with its conserved first and last residue. Fields, in order: CDR3 protein, CDR3 DNA, D gene, V gene, clone size, J gene. A D gene is named only where the DNA matches it firmly. Size values are once, few and many counts, or a class for expanded clones, and some rows have none.

cdr3_aa: CASSRDRGYNEQFF
cdr3_nt: TGTGCCAGCAGCCGGGACAGGGGGTACAATGAGCAGTTCTTC
d_call: TRBD1
v_call: TRBV2
clone_size: .
j_call: TRBJ2-1

cdr3_aa: CSASPGLAGSFYEQYF
cdr3_nt: TGCAGTGCTAGTCCGGGACTAGCGGGGTCCTTCTACGAGCAGTACTTC
d_call: TRBD2
v_call: TRBV20-1
clone_size: .
j_call: TRBJ2-7

cdr3_aa: CASSMWGEDYGYTF
cdr3_nt: TGTGCCAGTAGTATGTGGGGGGAAGACTATGGCTACACCTTC
d_call: .
v_call: TRBV19
clone_size: .
j_call: TRBJ1-2

cdr3_aa: CASSTSGRATYNEQFF
cdr3_nt: TGTGCCAGCAGCACTAGCGGGAGGGCAACTTACAATGAGCAGTTCTTC
d_call: TRBD2
v_call: TRBV7-3
clone_size: .
j_call: TRBJ2-1

cdr3_aa: CAWSYRGGNSPLHF
cdr3_nt: TGTGCCTGGAGTTACAGGGGAGGAAATTCACCCCTCCACTTT
d_call: TRBD1
v_call: TRBV30
clone_size: .
j_call: TRBJ1-6

cdr3_aa: CASSEGGQSYNEQFF
cdr3_nt: TGTGCCAGCAGCGAGGGGGGACAGTCCTACAATGAGCAGTTCTTC
d_call: .
v_call: TRBV25-1
clone_size: .
j_call: TRBJ2-1

cdr3_aa: CASSQLLGTGDGYTF
cdr3_nt: TGCGCCAGCAGCCAACTGTTAGGGACAGGGGACGGCTACACCTTC
d_call: TRBD1
v_call: TRBV4-1
clone_size: .
j_call: TRBJ1-2

cdr3_aa: CSVLGEDGAYEQYF
cdr3_nt: TGCAGCGTGTTGGGAGAGGACGGAGCCTACGAGCAGTACTTC
d_call: .
v_call: TRBV29-1
clone_size: .
j_call: TRBJ2-7

cdr3_aa: CASSSWLGTSGSYEQYF
cdr3_nt: TGTGCCAGCAGTTCATGGCTTGGGACTAGCGGCTCCTACGAGCAGTACTTC
d_call: TRBD2
v_call: TRBV28
clone_size: .
j_call: TRBJ2-7

cdr3_aa: CASSSTSGRVSTYEQFF
cdr3_nt: TGTGCCAGCAGTTCGACTAGCGGGAGGGTTAGTACCTATGAGCAGTTCTTC
d_call: TRBD2
v_call: TRBV28
clone_size: .
j_call: TRBJ2-1

cdr3_aa: CASSRAGDQPQHF
cdr3_nt: TGTGCCAGCAGCAGAGCGGGAGATCAGCCCCAGCATTTT
d_call: .
v_call: TRBV7-6
clone_size: .
j_call: TRBJ1-5

cdr3_aa: CSVGLGGSTEAFF
cdr3_nt: TGCAGCGTAGGGCTGGGAGGGAGTACTGAAGCTTTCTTT
d_call: .
v_call: TRBV29-1
clone_size: .
j_call: TRBJ1-1

cdr3_aa: CASRLRETSGEGYEQYF
cdr3_nt: TGCGCCAGCAGACTACGTGAGACTAGCGGGGAGGGTTACGAGCAGTACTTC
d_call: TRBD2
v_call: TRBV5-1
clone_size: .
j_call: TRBJ2-7

cdr3_aa: CASSPIGATEAFF
cdr3_nt: TGTGCCAGCAGCCCAATAGGGGCCACTGAAGCTTTCTTT
d_call: .
v_call: TRBV5-6
clone_size: .
j_call: TRBJ1-1

cdr3_aa: CASSRQSSGRVADTQYF
cdr3_nt: TGCGCCAGCAGCCGTCAGTCTAGCGGGAGGGTGGCAGATACGCAGTATTTT
d_call: TRBD2
v_call: TRBV5-1
clone_size: .
j_call: TRBJ2-3

cdr3_aa: CASSQDESYEQYF
cdr3_nt: TGCGCCAGCAGCCAAGATGAGAGTTACGAGCAGTACTTC
d_call: .
v_call: TRBV4-3
clone_size: once
j_call: TRBJ2-7

cdr3_aa: CASSVEVAEAFF
cdr3_nt: TGTGCCAGCAGCGTCGAAGTAGCTGAAGCTTTCTTT
d_call: .
v_call: TRBV7-9
clone_size: .
j_call: TRBJ1-1

cdr3_aa: CASSRNAQGDYGYTF
cdr3_nt: TGTGCCAGCAGTAGAAATGCACAGGGGGACTATGGCTACACCTTC
d_call: TRBD1
v_call: TRBV9
clone_size: .
j_call: TRBJ1-2

cdr3_aa: CASGGDRVYGYTF
cdr3_nt: TGTGCCAGCGGAGGGGACAGGGTGTATGGCTACACCTTC
d_call: TRBD1
v_call: TRBV28
clone_size: once
j_call: TRBJ1-2

cdr3_aa: CASSSQGEATEAFF
cdr3_nt: TGTGCCAGCAGTTCACAGGGAGAGGCCACTGAAGCTTTCTTT
d_call: .
v_call: TRBV27
clone_size: .
j_call: TRBJ1-1

cdr3_aa: CASSLGRGPTEAFF
cdr3_nt: TGTGCCAGCAGTTTAGGTAGGGGGCCTACTGAAGCTTTCTTT
d_call: TRBD1
v_call: TRBV28
clone_size: .
j_call: TRBJ1-1

cdr3_aa: CSVEGTGANYGYTF
cdr3_nt: TGCAGCGTTGAAGGGACAGGGGCTAACTATGGCTACACCTTC
d_call: TRBD1
v_call: TRBV29-1
clone_size: .
j_call: TRBJ1-2

cdr3_aa: CASSVGQGGNSPLHF
cdr3_nt: TGTGCCAGCAGTGTAGGACAGGGCGGTAATTCACCCCTCCACTTT
d_call: TRBD1
v_call: TRBV25-1
clone_size: .
j_call: TRBJ1-6

cdr3_aa: CASSQDRGGGGGYTF
cdr3_nt: TGCGCCAGCAGCCAAGATAGGGGGGGAGGAGGTGGCTACACCTTC
d_call: .
v_call: TRBV4-3
clone_size: .
j_call: TRBJ1-2

cdr3_aa: CASSPPWREREWGQFF
cdr3_nt: TGCGCCAGCAGCCCCCCCTGGCGGGAGAGGGAGTGGGGGCAGTTCTTC
d_call: TRBD2
v_call: TRBV4-1
clone_size: .
j_call: TRBJ2-1

cdr3_aa: CASSPDRADSPLHF
cdr3_nt: TGTGCCAGCAGCCCCGACAGGGCGGATTCACCCCTCCACTTT
d_call: TRBD1
v_call: TRBV28
clone_size: .
j_call: TRBJ1-6

cdr3_aa: CASSLYEAANTGELFF
cdr3_nt: TGTGCCAGCAGCCTGTATGAGGCAGCGAACACCGGGGAGCTGTTTTTT
d_call: .
v_call: TRBV2
clone_size: .
j_call: TRBJ2-2